The rows below give T cell receptor beta chains drawn from one sample of a study of T cells in Graves' hyperthyroidism and ophthalmopathy. TCRdb reprocessed the multiplex PCR reads via MiXCR and lists one record per CDR3 protein. The sample has around 450,000 distinct CDR3 sequences, around 13% seen once. The sample was blood. Receptors were obtained from a woman younger than 30 with Graves' hyperthyroidism. CDR3s include the opening cysteine and the closing phenylalanine or tryptophan. A D gene is named only where the DNA matches it firmly. Expanded clones are given a class, and other clones once, few, many or no size at all.

J	V	D	size	CDR3
TRBJ2-5	TRBV20-1	TRBD2	many	CSAGLAGVETQYF
TRBJ2-5	TRBV2	TRBD1	.	CATGRTGEETQYF
TRBJ1-1	TRBV11-1	.	many	CASNLVGYTEAFF
TRBJ2-1	TRBV12-3/TRBV12-4	.	many	CASRRTRGEYNEQFF
TRBJ2-1	TRBV20-1	.	.	CSAEGLRYNEQFF
TRBJ1-1	TRBV4-1	.	.	CASSLPGGVTEAFF
TRBJ2-6	TRBV27	.	.	CASSSYSGANVLAF
TRBJ1-6	TRBV6-5	.	.	CASSYERGYNSPLHF
TRBJ2-7	TRBV6-1	.	many	CASSVQAGHSYEQYF
TRBJ1-2	TRBV28	.	.	CASSSRAWYGYTF
TRBJ2-7	TRBV3-1	TRBD2	few	CASSQEERDDYEQYF
TRBJ2-3	TRBV3-1	TRBD2	many	CASSQGTLAGLTDTQYF
TRBJ1-1	TRBV7-9	.	.	CASSPGGRQAFF
TRBJ2-1	TRBV7-2	TRBD2	many	CASSFAGVPYNEQFF
TRBJ2-4	TRBV28	.	few	CASSPPGGIQYF
TRBJ2-5	TRBV18	TRBD2	.	CASSPKRGSDQETQYF
TRBJ2-4	TRBV29-1	TRBD2	.	CSVGEGLADLAKNIQYF
TRBJ1-5	TRBV28	.	many	CASSPSVSNQPQHF
TRBJ1-1	TRBV5-6	TRBD1	many	CASSLVPGQMNTEAFF
TRBJ1-2	TRBV19	.	.	CASSTNRDNYGYTF
TRBJ2-3	TRBV7-3	.	many	CASSRRLGRSDTQYF
TRBJ2-7	TRBV20-1	TRBD2	.	CSATTGTSLSYEQYF
TRBJ2-2	TRBV11-2	TRBD1	many	CASSSFRQGITGELFF
TRBJ1-5	TRBV10-2	.	few	CASSEGLRRQPQHF
TRBJ2-7	TRBV5-1	.	many	CASSLGGETAYEQYF
TRBJ2-3	TRBV24-1	TRBD2	many	CATSDSGKGTDTQYF
TRBJ1-5	TRBV20-1	.	many	CSAREDWNVAMSQHF
TRBJ2-1	TRBV29-1	TRBD2	.	CSVGSLAGGWNEQFF
TRBJ1-1	TRBV28	.	many	CASSLETVLNTEAFF
TRBJ2-1	TRBV24-1	TRBD1	few	CATSDTGQGERNEQFF
TRBJ2-3	TRBV5-6	TRBD2	few	CASSLESSGSLDTQYF
TRBJ2-1	TRBV12-3/TRBV12-4	TRBD2	many	CASSPLSGRAYNEQFF
TRBJ1-5	TRBV12-3/TRBV12-4	.	many	CASTQGRYNQPQHF
TRBJ1-5	TRBV7-3	.	few	CASSVDRFQPQHF
TRBJ2-2	TRBV6-1	.	many	CASSLRAGQLNTGELFF
TRBJ1-5	TRBV4-3	.	many	CASSQERADNNQPQHF
TRBJ2-1	TRBV7-6	TRBD1	few	CASSLGVPGQGSLNEQFF
TRBJ2-1	TRBV6-5	.	many	CASSSGSYNEQFF